This T cell receptor (beta chain) came from a study of cytomegalovirus exposure and HLA in healthy donors. A multiplex PCR was run with 60 Vbeta primers and 13 Jbeta primers. The repertoire was sequenced with immunoSEQ multiplex PCR; TCRdb's copy has only in-frame clones and lacks some. This sample has 150,000 to 200,000 clones, with 83% found just once. This clone was observed a single time. This TCR came from a man aged 40-49 years in good health and CMV-seropositive. Sequenced input: PBMCs.

The CDR3 spells CASSSSGTVNYGYTF. Here the CDR3 DNA reads TGTGCCAGTAGTTCTTCCGGGACAGTTAACTATGGCTACACCTTC. The chain recombines TRBV19 with TRBJ1-2; TRBD1 matches at 7 bases. This CDR3 region has 15 residues. Germline V lookup: CDR1 LNHDA, CDR2 SQIVND (reference sequence). Trimming at V came to 5 bases and at J to 1 base, leaving 7 bases not matched to a gene.